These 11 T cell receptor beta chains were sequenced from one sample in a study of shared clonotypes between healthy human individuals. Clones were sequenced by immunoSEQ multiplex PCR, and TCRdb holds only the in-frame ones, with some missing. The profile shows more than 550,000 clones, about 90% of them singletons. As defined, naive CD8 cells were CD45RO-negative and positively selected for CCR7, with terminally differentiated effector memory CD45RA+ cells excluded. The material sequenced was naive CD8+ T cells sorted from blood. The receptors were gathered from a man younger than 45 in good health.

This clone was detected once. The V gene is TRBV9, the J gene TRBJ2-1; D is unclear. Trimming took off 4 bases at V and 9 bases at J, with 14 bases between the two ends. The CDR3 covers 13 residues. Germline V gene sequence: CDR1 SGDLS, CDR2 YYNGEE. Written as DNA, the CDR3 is TGTGCCAGCAGCTCGACTGATCATATTGAGCAGTTCTTC. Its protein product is CASSSTDHIEQFF.

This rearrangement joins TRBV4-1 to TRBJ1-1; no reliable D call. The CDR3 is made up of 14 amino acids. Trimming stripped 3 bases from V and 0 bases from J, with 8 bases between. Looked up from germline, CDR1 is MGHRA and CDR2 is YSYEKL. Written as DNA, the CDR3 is TGCGCCAGCAGCCATGTCATACTGAACACTGAAGCTTTCTTT. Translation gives CASSHVILNTEAFF.

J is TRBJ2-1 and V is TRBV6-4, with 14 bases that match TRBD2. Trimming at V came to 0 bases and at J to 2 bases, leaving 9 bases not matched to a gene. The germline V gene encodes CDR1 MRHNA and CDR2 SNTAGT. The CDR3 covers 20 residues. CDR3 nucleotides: TGTGCCAGCAGTGACTCCTCGACTAGCGGGAGGGCCGGTACCTACAATGAGCAGTTCTTC. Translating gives CASSDSSTSGRAGTYNEQFF.

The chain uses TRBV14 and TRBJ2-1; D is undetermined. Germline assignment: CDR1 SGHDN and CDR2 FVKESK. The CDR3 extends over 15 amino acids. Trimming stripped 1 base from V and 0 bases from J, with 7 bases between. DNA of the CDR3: TGTGCCAGCAGCCAAGGTGATAGCTCCTACAATGAGCAGTTCTTC. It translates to CASSQGDSSYNEQFF. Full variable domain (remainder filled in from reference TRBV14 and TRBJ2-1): EAGVTQFPSHSVIEKGQTVTLRCDPISGHDNLYWYRRVMGKEIKFLLHFVKESKQDESGMPNNRFLAERTGGTYSTLKVQPAELEDSGVYFCASSQGDSSYNEQFFGPGTRLTVL.

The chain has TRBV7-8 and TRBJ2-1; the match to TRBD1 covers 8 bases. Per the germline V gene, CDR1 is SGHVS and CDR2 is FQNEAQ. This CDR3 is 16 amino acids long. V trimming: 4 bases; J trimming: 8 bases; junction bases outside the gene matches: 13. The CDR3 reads CASSSKYHRGWDEQFF. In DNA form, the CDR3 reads TGTGCCAGCAGCTCTAAGTATCACAGGGGGTGGGATGAGCAGTTCTTC.

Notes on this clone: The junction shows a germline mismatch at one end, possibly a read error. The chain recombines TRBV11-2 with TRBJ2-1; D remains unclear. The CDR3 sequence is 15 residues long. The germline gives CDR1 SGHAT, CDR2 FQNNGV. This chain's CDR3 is CASSSRGQMGNKQFF. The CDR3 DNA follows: TGTGCCAGCAGCTCCCGAGGTCAAATGGGCAATAAGCAGTTCTTC.

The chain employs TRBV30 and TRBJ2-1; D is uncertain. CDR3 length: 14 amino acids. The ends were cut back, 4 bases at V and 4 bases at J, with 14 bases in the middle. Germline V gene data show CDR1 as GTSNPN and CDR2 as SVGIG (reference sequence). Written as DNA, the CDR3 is TGTGCCTGGATGCACCGGAGCCTATACAATGAGCAGTTCTTC. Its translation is CAWMHRSLYNEQFF.

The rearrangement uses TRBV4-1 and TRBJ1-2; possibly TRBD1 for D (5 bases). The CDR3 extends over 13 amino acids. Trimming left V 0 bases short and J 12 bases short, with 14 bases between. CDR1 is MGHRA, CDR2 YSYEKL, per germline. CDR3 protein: CASSQETVGGHTF. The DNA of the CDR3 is TGCGCCAGCAGCCAAGAAACAGTCGGGGGACACACCTTC.

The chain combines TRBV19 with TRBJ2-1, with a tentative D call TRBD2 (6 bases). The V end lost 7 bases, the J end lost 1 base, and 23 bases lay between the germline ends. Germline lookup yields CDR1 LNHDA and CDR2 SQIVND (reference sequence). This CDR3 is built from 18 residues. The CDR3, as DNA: TGTGCCAGTAAGACTGACAGCCGGGACGGGGGATCCTACAATGAGCAGTTCTTC. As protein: CASKTDSRDGGSYNEQFF.

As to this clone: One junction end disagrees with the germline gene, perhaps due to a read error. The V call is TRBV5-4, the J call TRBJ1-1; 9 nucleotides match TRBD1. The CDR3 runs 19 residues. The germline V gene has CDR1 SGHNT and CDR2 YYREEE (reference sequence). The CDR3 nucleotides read TGTGCCAGCAGCTTTCCTCAGTATCCGGGACAGGGATTGAACGCTGAAGCTTTCTTT. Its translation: CASSFPQYPGQGLNAEAFF.

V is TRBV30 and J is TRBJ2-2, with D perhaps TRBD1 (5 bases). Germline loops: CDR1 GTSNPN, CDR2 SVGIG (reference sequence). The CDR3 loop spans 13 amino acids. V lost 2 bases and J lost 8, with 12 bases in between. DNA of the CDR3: TGTGCCTGGAGTTTTGGGGCTACTGGGGAGCTGTTTTTT. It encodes CAWSFGATGELFF.